This T cell receptor beta chain is drawn from a study of T cell changes during pregnancy in multiple sclerosis. The assay was immunoSEQ multiplex PCR, and TCRdb's table has in-frame clones only and misses some. In the table there are about 14,000 clones, 90% of which are singletons. Germline V gene lookup returns CDR1 LNHDA and CDR2 SQIVND (reference sequence). The CDR3 length is 14 residues. Trimming took 0 bases from V and 10 from J, leaving 10 bases between them. The J gene is TRBJ1-6, the V gene TRBV19; D gene uncertain. The TCR was taken from a female donor in good health, enrolled as a control in a pregnancy study. Sample: CD8+ T cells from peripheral blood mononuclear cells, taken after pregnancy. The CDR3 reads CASSIEGGGSPLHF. CDR3 nucleotides: TGTGCCAGTAGTATAGAGGGAGGAGGCTCACCCCTCCACTTT. Combining the CDR3 with reference TRBV19 and TRBJ1-6 gives the whole variable domain DGGITQSPKYLFRKEGQNVTLSCEQNLNHDAMYWYRQDPGQGLRLIYYSQIVNDFQKGDIAEGYSVSREKKESFPLTVTSAQKNPTAFYLCASSIEGGGSPLHFGNGTRLTVT.